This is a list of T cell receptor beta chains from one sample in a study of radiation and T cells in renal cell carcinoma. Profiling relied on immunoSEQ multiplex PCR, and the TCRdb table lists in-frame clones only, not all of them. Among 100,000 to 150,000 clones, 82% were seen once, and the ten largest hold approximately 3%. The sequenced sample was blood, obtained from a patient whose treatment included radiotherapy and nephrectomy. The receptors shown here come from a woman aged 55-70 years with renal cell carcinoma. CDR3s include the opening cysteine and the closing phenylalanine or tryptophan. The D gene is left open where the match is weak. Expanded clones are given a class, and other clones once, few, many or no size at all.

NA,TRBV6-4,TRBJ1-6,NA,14,CASSDLGKNSPLHF,TGTGCCAGCAGTGATTTAGGGAAAAATTCACCCCTCCACTTT
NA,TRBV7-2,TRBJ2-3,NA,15,CASSIQRTATDTQYF,TGTGCCAGCAGCATCCAGCGGACAGCCACAGATACGCAGTATTTT
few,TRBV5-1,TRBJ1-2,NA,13,CASSSTDNYGYTF,TGCGCCAGCAGTTCGACTGATAACTATGGCTACACCTTC
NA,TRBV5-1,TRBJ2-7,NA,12,CASSASGAEQYF,TGCGCCAGCAGCGCCTCAGGGGCCGAGCAGTACTTC
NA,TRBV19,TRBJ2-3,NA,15,CASSMAGMSTDTQYF,TGTGCCAGTAGTATGGCAGGAATGAGCACAGATACGCAGTATTTT
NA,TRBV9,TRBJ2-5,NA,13,CASSLRGAETQYF,TGTGCCAGCAGCCTCCGGGGGGCTGAGACCCAGTACTTC
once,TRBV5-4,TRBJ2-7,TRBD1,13,CASSGDRPTEQYF,TGTGCCAGCAGCGGGGACAGGCCGACCGAGCAGTACTTC
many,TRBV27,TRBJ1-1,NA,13,CASSLWLNTEAFF,TGTGCCAGCAGTTTATGGTTGAACACTGAAGCTTTCTTT
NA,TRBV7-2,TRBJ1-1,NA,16,CASSLTAGTWNTEAFF,TGTGCCAGCAGCTTAACAGCGGGGACATGGAACACTGAAGCTTTCTTT
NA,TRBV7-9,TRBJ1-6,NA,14,CASSFPDPLGALHF,TGTGCCAGCAGTTTTCCGGACCCCCTAGGGGCCCTCCACTTT
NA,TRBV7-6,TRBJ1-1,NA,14,CASSPGRMNTEAFF,TGTGCCAGCAGCCCGGGTAGGATGAACACTGAAGCTTTCTTT
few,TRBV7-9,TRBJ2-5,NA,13,CASSPRAQETQYF,TGTGCCAGCAGCCCGCGGGCCCAAGAGACCCAGTACTTC
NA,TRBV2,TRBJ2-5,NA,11,CASGVEETQYF,TGTGCCAGCGGGGTTGAAGAGACCCAGTACTTC
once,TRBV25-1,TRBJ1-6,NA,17,CASSEHEGRAYNSPLHF,TGTGCCAGCAGTGAACACGAAGGGAGGGCCTATAATTCACCCCTCCACTTT
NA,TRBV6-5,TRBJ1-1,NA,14,CASSFKEGETEAFF,TGTGCCAGCAGTTTCAAGGAGGGGGAGACTGAAGCTTTCTTT
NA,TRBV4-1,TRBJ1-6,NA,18,CASSQVAGRYSYNSPLHF,TGCGCCAGCAGCCAAGTTGCGGGCAGATACTCCTATAATTCACCCCTCCACTTT
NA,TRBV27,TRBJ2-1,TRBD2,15,CASSFLAGGLGEQFF,TGTGCCAGCAGTTTTCTAGCGGGGGGACTGGGGGAGCAGTTCTTC
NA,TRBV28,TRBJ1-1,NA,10,CATYQGEAFF,TGTGCCACTTATCAGGGAGAAGCTTTCTTT
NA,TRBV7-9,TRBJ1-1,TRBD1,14,CASSFQTGYTEAFF,TGTGCCAGCAGCTTTCAGACAGGGTACACTGAAGCTTTCTTT
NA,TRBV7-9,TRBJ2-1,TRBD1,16,CASSLLGTGVFNEQFF,TGTGCCAGCAGCTTATTAGGGACAGGGGTGTTTAATGAGCAGTTCTTC
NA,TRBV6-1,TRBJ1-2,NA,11,CASNSKGGYTF,TGTGCCAGCAATTCTAAGGGTGGCTACACCTTC
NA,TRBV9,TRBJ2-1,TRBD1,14,CASSVTGGYNEQFF,TGTGCCAGCAGCGTAACAGGGGGCTACAATGAGCAGTTCTTC
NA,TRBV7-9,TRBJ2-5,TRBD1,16,CASSEAGTGDQETQYF,TGTGCCAGCAGCGAGGCCGGGACAGGGGACCAAGAGACCCAGTACTTC
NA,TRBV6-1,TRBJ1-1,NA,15,CASSSIGTPNTEAFF,TGTGCCAGCAGCTCAATAGGGACACCGAACACTGAAGCTTTCTTT
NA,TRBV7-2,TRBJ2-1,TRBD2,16,CASSPSGGYRGVEQFF,TGTGCCAGCAGCCCCTCGGGGGGGTACCGGGGGGTTGAGCAGTTCTTC
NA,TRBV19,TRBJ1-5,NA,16,CASSIDSWGFNQPQHF,TGTGCCAGTAGTATAGATTCATGGGGGTTTAATCAGCCCCAGCATTTT
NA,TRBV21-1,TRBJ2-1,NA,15,CASQTGTSSYNEQFF,TGTGCCAGTCAAACCGGGACTAGCAGTTACAATGAGCAGTTCTTC
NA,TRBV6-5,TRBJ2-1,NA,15,CASSYQVAYGNEQFF,TGTGCCAGCAGTTACCAGGTTGCTTATGGGAATGAGCAGTTCTTC
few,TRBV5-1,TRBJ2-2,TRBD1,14,CASIPGTDTGELFF,TGCGCCAGCATACCCGGGACAGACACCGGGGAGCTGTTTTTT
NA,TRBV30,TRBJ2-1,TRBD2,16,CAWSLGGGYGIDEQFF,TGTGCCTGGAGTTTGGGGGGGGGATACGGTATCGATGAGCAGTTCTTC
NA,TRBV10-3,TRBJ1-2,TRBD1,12,CATGQGVYGYTF,TGTGCCACAGGACAGGGTGTGTATGGCTACACCTTC
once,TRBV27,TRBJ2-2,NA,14,CASSLYSNTGELFF,TGTGCCAGCAGTTTATATTCGAACACCGGGGAGCTGTTTTTT
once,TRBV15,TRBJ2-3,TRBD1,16,CATSRAGDREQDTQYF,TGTGCCACCAGCAGGGCCGGGGACAGGGAACAAGATACGCAGTATTTT
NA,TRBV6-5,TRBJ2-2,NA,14,CASSYSVVAGELFF,TGTGCCAGCAGTTACTCTGTCGTGGCCGGGGAGCTGTTTTTT
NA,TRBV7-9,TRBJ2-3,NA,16,CASSSPVAASTDTQYF,TGTGCCAGCAGCTCTCCTGTGGCAGCTAGCACAGATACGCAGTATTTT
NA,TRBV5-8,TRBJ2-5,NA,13,CASSFGGKETQYF,TGTGCCAGCAGCTTCGGAGGGAAAGAGACCCAGTACTTC
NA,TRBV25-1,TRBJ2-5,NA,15,CASSESRGLGVAQYF,TGTGCCAGCAGTGAATCGCGAGGGCTCGGGGTGGCCCAGTACTTC
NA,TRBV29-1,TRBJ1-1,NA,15,CSVVGPRQGVTEAFF,TGCAGCGTTGTGGGGCCTCGGCAGGGAGTCACTGAAGCTTTCTTT
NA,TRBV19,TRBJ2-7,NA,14,CASSIEGGSYEQYF,TGTGCCAGTAGTATAGAAGGGGGGTCCTACGAGCAGTACTTC
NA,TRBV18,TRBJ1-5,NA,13,CASSPRQNQPQHF,TGTGCCAGCTCACCACGGCAGAATCAGCCCCAGCATTTT
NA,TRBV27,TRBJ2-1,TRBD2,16,CASSLPGGPPYNEQFF,TGTGCCAGCAGTTTACCGGGGGGGCCCCCCTACAATGAGCAGTTCTTC
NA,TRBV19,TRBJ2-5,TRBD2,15,CASSIGLADQETQYF,TGTGCCAGTAGTATTGGCCTAGCGGACCAAGAGACCCAGTACTTC
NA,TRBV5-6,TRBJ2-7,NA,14,CASSSWATSYEQYF,TGTGCCAGCAGCTCCTGGGCTACCTCCTACGAGCAGTACTTC
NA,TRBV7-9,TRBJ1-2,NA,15,CASSTYDRLVYGYTF,TGTGCCAGCAGCACCTACGACAGATTAGTTTATGGCTACACCTTC
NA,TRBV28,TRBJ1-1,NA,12,CASSLRGTEAFF,TGTGCCAGCAGCCTACGGGGCACTGAAGCTTTCTTT
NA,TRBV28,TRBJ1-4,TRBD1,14,CASSLGQDNEKLFF,TGTGCCAGCAGTTTGGGACAGGATAATGAAAAACTGTTTTTT
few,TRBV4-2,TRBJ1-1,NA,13,CASSQDRRADAFF,TGTGCCAGCAGCCAAGATAGGAGGGCTGACGCTTTCTTT
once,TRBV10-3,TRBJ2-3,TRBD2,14,CAITAGGPTDTQYF,TGTGCCATCACCGCGGGAGGCCCCACGGATACGCAGTATTTT
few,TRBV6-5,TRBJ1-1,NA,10,CAAGGGLAFF,TGTGCCGCCGGGGGTGGGTTAGCTTTCTTT
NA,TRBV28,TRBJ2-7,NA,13,CASSLGSAYEQYF,TGTGCCAGCAGTTTAGGGTCAGCCTACGAGCAGTACTTC